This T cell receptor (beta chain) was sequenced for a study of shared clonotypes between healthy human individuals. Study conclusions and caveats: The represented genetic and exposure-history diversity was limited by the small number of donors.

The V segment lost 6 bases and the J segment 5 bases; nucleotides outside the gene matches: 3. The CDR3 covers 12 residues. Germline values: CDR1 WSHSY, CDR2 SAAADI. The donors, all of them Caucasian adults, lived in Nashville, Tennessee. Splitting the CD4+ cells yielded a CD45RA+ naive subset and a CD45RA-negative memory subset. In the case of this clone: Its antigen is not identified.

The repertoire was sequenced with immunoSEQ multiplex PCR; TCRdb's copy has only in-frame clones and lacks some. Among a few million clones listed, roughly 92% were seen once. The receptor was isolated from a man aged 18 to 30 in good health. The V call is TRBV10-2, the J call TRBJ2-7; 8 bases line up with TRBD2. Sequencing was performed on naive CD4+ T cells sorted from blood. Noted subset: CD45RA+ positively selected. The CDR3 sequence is CASRGLVHEQYF. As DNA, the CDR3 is TGCGCCAGCAGGGGACTAGTTCACGAGCAGTACTTC.